This T cell receptor beta chain was profiled in a study of Ad26.COV2.S vaccination and SARS-CoV-2 variants. Germline CDR1 and CDR2: SGDLS and YYNGEE. The CDR3 contains 14 residues. V was cut by 0 bases and J by 0 bases, with 7 bases left in between. Sample treatment: 15 to 20 received Ad26.COV2.S at low or high dose, single or two shots; about 5 received placebo; per-sample allocation not given. The samples date from day 63 after the first vaccine or placebo injection. Data came from immunoSEQ multiplex PCR; TCRdb stores just in-frame clones and leaves some out. The repertoire consists of roughly 300,000 clones, with roughly 90% occurring once and the leading ten covering about 10%.

The chain uses TRBV9 and TRBJ2-7, with a tentative D call TRBD1 (6 bases). The input for sequencing was peripheral blood, taken in a trial of Ad26.COV2.S vaccine versus placebo. This receptor was identified in a person aged 18-65 years who received the Ad26.COV2.S COVID-19 vaccine or a placebo. Here the CDR3 reads CASSVGGPSYEQYF. Written as DNA, the CDR3 is TGTGCCAGCAGCGTAGGGGGGCCCTCCTACGAGCAGTACTTC.